The entry below describes one T cell receptor (beta chain). Its antigen remains unknown. The germline V gene has CDR1 SGDLS and CDR2 YYNGEE. This CDR3 is built from 15 residues. V lost 4 bases, J lost 8 bases, and 8 bases stayed unmatched. The data were obtained in a study of cytomegalovirus exposure and HLA in healthy donors. Notes on the study in general: TCR beta chain V- and J-gene trimming was linked, in a later analysis, to a missense variant in DCLRE1C. Most TCR beta V segments were productive about 90% or about 30% of the time in an earlier analysis.

Vbeta (60) and Jbeta (13) primers were used in the PCR. Method: immunoSEQ multiplex PCR; TCRdb's copy keeps in-frame clones and lacks some. Among about 97,000 clones listed, over 75% were seen once. V is TRBV9 and J is TRBJ2-1; 11 positions agree with TRBD1. The source is a man aged 40-55 years in good health and CMV-seropositive. The sequenced sample consisted of PBMCs. The CDR3 nucleotides are TGTGCCAGCAGCACCCGGACAGGGGGCACGGATGAGCAGTTCTTC. Protein: CASSTRTGGTDEQFF.